Listed here are 17 T cell receptor beta chains from one sample, sequenced in a study of T cell repertoires in cytomegalovirus infection. TCRdb ran MiXCR on the reads and lists one entry per CDR3 protein. The sample lists some 440,000 distinct CDR3 sequences; approximately 30% were seen once. Sequencing used PBMCs. The source of these receptors is a human donor in good health (CMV status not recorded). Some clones in this sample may be carry-over from other donors' samples.

This clonotype was found many times. The chain uses TRBV7-2 and TRBJ1-1; possibly TRBD1 for D (6 bases). Germline V lookup: CDR1 SGHTA, CDR2 FQGNSA. The length of the CDR3 is 15 residues. The V end lost 6 bases, the J end lost 0 bases, and 14 bases lay between the germline ends. CDR3 protein: CASRQGHPMNTEAFF. As DNA, the CDR3 is TGTGCCAGCAGGCAGGGACATCCCATGAACACTGAAGCTTTCTTT.

There are a few counts of this clonotype. The chain carries TRBV10-3 and TRBJ1-1, with D unclear. Germline V gene sequence: CDR1 ENHRY, CDR2 SYGVKD. The CDR3 sequence is 12 residues long. Trimming took 7 bases from V and 4 from J, leaving 10 bases between them. CDR3 residues: CAIIRRLTEAFF. CDR3 nucleotides: TGTGCCATCATAAGGAGGCTCACTGAAGCTTTCTTT.

The chain uses TRBV2 and TRBJ1-4; D is undetermined. The CDR3 runs to 17 residues. Germline CDR1 is SNHLY and CDR2 is FYNNEI. The V and J ends lost 0 bases and 4 bases respectively, with 15 bases between them. This chain's CDR3 is CASSEALFRLSNEKLFF. The CDR3 nucleotides are TGTGCCAGCAGTGAAGCGCTGTTCAGGCTTAGTAATGAAAAACTGTTTTTT.

Concerning this clonotype itself: Since the CDR3 does not end with the conserved phenylalanine or tryptophan, this likely comes from a read error. The chain links TRBV6-1 to TRBJ2-7; D call uncertain. With 3 bases removed from V and 6 bases from J, the gap between germline ends came to 3 bases. CDR3 size: 10 residues. CDR1 is MNHNS, CDR2 SASEGT, per germline. DNA of the CDR3: TGTGCCAGCAGTGAGCGCGAGCAGTACTTA. Protein product: CASSEREQYL.

V usage is TRBV5-5 and J usage is TRBJ1-5; weak D call: TRBD1 (5 bases). This CDR3 comprises 13 residues. CDR1 and CDR2 (germline): SGHKS, YYEKEE (reference sequence). V gave up 4 bases and J gave up 10 bases, with 15 bases separating them. The CDR3 sequence: CASSRRGWEPQHF. DNA for the CDR3: TGTGCCAGCAGCCGACGGGGCTGGGAACCCCAGCATTTT.

The chain links TRBV29-1 to TRBJ2-2, with D hard to call. V was pared by 7 bases and J by 0 bases, with 9 bases between. The CDR3 has 13 amino acids. Germline V CDR1 and CDR2: SQVTM, ANQGSEA. The CDR3 bases are TGCAGCGCAGAGACGCCGAACACCGGGGAGCTGTTTTTT. This sequence encodes CSAETPNTGELFF.

This chain uses TRBV7-9 with TRBJ2-7, with D perhaps matching TRBD1 or TRBD2 (5 bases each). The CDR3 covers 15 residues. CDR1 and CDR2 from the germline V gene are SEHNR and FQNEAQ (reference sequence). V shed 5 bases and J shed 6 bases, with 20 bases lying between them. CDR3 sequence (DNA): TGTGCCAGCAGCCCGAGGGACCCAGCAACTACCGAGCAGTACTTC. This translates into CASSPRDPATTEQYF.

The chain recombines TRBV11-2 with TRBJ2-1; possible D gene TRBD2, 6 bases. Germline V gene sequence: CDR1 SGHAT, CDR2 FQNNGV. V was clipped by 4 bases and J by 8 bases, with 15 bases between them. This CDR3 is 14 amino acids long. The CDR3 region has the DNA TGTGCCAGCAGCTACCTGGTCGGGGGTGATGAGCAGTTCTTC. It yields the protein CASSYLVGGDEQFF.

This clonotype was counted at least ten times. This chain connects TRBV7-2 to TRBJ2-1; the D is unclear. This CDR3 comprises 14 residues. Germline V gene sequence: CDR1 SGHTA, CDR2 FQGNSA. Between the trimmed V and J ends, which lost 4 bases and 3 bases, there was a span of 10 bases. The chain's CDR3 is CASSSSTGYNEQFF. DNA for the CDR3: TGTGCCAGCAGCTCCTCAACTGGCTACAATGAGCAGTTCTTC.

V gene TRBV6-6 combines with J gene TRBJ1-6; D gene unclear. This CDR3 spans 15 amino acids. V dropped 3 bases and J dropped 8 bases, with 14 bases sitting between them. The germline gives CDR1 MNHNY, CDR2 SVGAGI (reference sequence). The CDR3 sequence: CASSYGRFGDSPLHF. In DNA, the CDR3 is TGTGCCAGCAGTTATGGCCGGTTTGGGGATTCACCCCTCCACTTT.

Here the CDR3 DNA reads TGTGCCAGTAGTATCGCAGGGACCAATGAGCAGTTCTTC. Encoded protein: CASSIAGTNEQFF. The chain combines TRBV19 with TRBJ2-1, with D possibly being TRBD1 or TRBD2 (5 bases each). CDR1 and CDR2 from the germline V gene are LNHDA and SQIVND (reference sequence). This CDR3 has 13 amino acids. Trimming took off 3 bases at V and 6 bases at J, with 9 bases between the two ends. The variable domain in full, completed from reference TRBV19 and TRBJ2-1, reads DGGITQSPKYLFRKEGQNVTLSCEQNLNHDAMYWYRQDPGQGLRLIYYSQIVNDFQKGDIAEGYSVSREKKESFPLTVTSAQKNPTAFYLCASSIAGTNEQFFGPGTRLTVL.

The rearrangement uses TRBV19 and TRBJ2-1, with TRBD2 as a possible D gene (5 bases). CDR1 is LNHDA, CDR2 SQIVND, per germline (reference sequence). CDR3 size: 15 residues. Trimming shortened V by 5 bases and J by 3 bases, and 14 bases separated the two germline ends. The CDR3 here is CASSDREPFYNEQFF. As DNA, the CDR3 is TGTGCCAGTAGTGACCGGGAACCTTTCTACAATGAGCAGTTCTTC. Full variable domain (missing parts from reference TRBV19 and TRBJ2-1): DGGITQSPKYLFRKEGQNVTLSCEQNLNHDAMYWYRQDPGQGLRLIYYSQIVNDFQKGDIAEGYSVSREKKESFPLTVTSAQKNPTAFYLCASSDREPFYNEQFFGPGTRLTVL.

The J gene is TRBJ2-1, the V gene TRBV7-9; 15 bases fit TRBD2. The CDR3 covers 19 residues. The germline V gene encodes CDR1 SEHNR and CDR2 FQNEAQ (reference sequence). V lost 2 bases and J lost 4; bases outside the gene matches: 9. The CDR3 coding sequence is TGTGCCAGCAGCTTATTAATTGGGACTAGCGGGGGGACATACAATGAGCAGTTCTTC. As protein: CASSLLIGTSGGTYNEQFF.

The J gene is TRBJ2-5, the V gene TRBV28; TRBD2 matches 11 bases. The CDR3 covers 16 residues. Germline V gene sequence: CDR1 MDHEN, CDR2 SYDVKM. With 6 bases clipped from V and 2 bases from J, the junction kept 8 bases outside the gene matches. The CDR3 region has the DNA TGTGCCAGCAGCTTCCTACTAGCGGGGGAACAAGAGACCCAGTACTTC. Encoded protein: CASSFLLAGEQETQYF.

The chain links TRBV4-1 to TRBJ1-2, with 7 bases identical to TRBD1. CDR3 size: 15 residues. The V segment lost 0 bases and the J segment 1 base; nucleotides outside the gene matches: 2. Germline assignment: CDR1 MGHRA and CDR2 YSYEKL. The CDR3 region has the DNA TGCGCCAGCAGCCAAGAGGGACAGAATAACTATGGCTACACCTTC. This translates into CASSQEGQNNYGYTF.

The chain combines TRBV12-3 or TRBV12-4 with TRBJ2-3; 9 bases are a match to TRBD1. Trimming cost V 1 base and J 2 bases; bases outside gene matches: 7. CDR3 length: 17 residues. The CDR3, as DNA: TGTGCCAGCAGTTTAGGTGGGGGACAGGGAACCACAGATACGCAGTATTTT. Translating it yields CASSLGGGQGTTDTQYF.

V gene TRBV14 combines with J gene TRBJ1-6; no firm D call. The CDR3 runs to 15 residues. In germline, CDR1 is SGHDN, CDR2 FVKESK. V was shortened by 4 bases and J by 4 bases, with 11 bases between the two germline ends. This CDR3 reads CASSPGRLYNSPLHF. CDR3 DNA: TGTGCCAGCAGCCCCGGACGGCTTTATAATTCACCCCTCCACTTT.